The source of this T cell receptor beta chain is a study of T cell repertoires in cytomegalovirus infection (dated by TCRdb to between 2017 and 2020). The study in broad terms: Donor HLA type was relevant to the analysis, as public TCR beta signatures indicated carriage of CMV infection together with the matching HLA type.

CDR1 MGHRA and CDR2 YSYEKL are derived from the germline V gene. From the cysteine through the phenylalanine, the CDR3 covers 18 amino acids. The entry retains the CDR3 DNA only, 54 bases that are in frame from base 1. The junction shows trimming of 0 bases on V and 0 bases on J, plus 14 bases between the germline ends. Of note for this clonotype: Its antigen has not been determined. Base qualities are missing; no much larger clone stands one base away.

The data were produced on an Illumina HiSeq 1500. TCRdb passed the public sequencing reads through fastp at Q25 and MiXCR, retaining productive beta sequences. All rows with the same CDR3 protein become a single entry with the most common DNA and genes. This sample has approximately 180,000 distinct CDR3 sequences in its table, and approximately 18% of those were observed once. Under 30% of the sample rests with the top ten. Broader findings and caveats from the paper: In both this cohort and an independent approximately 370-donor cohort, the cumulative frequency of public TCR beta family members distinguished carriers of CMV infection plus the relevant HLA type. The ex vivo response was dominated by HLA-C-restricted CMV-specific TCR beta clonotypes, and the single most frequent clonotype in two of eight donors was supplied by these HLA-C-restricted clonotypes.

Rearrangement joined TRBV4-1 to TRBJ1-4; no confident D gene assignment can be made. The specimen sequenced was CD8+ T cells from PBMCs. This sequence originates from a human donor in good health (CMV status not recorded). Some clones in this sample may be carry-over from other donors' samples. The CDR3 region: CASSQDSSRGTTNEKLFF. The sequence in DNA is TGCGCCAGCAGCCAAGACTCCTCCCGAGGGACAACTAATGAAAAACTGTTTTTT.